This T cell receptor (beta chain) is from a study of T cell repertoires in cytomegalovirus infection. Study information: Matching HLA type, along with CMV infection, was indicated by public TCR beta signatures.

The V gene lost 0 bases and the J gene lost 3 bases, with 12 bases spanning the gap. Per germline, CDR1 DFQATT and CDR2 SNEGSKA (reference sequence). The CDR3 contains 15 residues. On this clonotype itself: The antigen remains unidentified.

Study results and limitations: Of the TCR beta families, the public ones yielded a cumulative frequency that identified carriers of CMV plus the relevant HLA. CMV-specific TCR beta clonotypes restricted by HLA-C dominated the ex vivo response.

MiXCR, run by TCRdb on the reads, gives a single entry per CDR3 protein. The sample shows 250,000 to 350,000 distinct CDR3 sequences, roughly 26% of them seen only once. V gene TRBV20-1 combines with J gene TRBJ1-5; the D gene is possibly TRBD1 (5 bases). Material for sequencing was PBMCs. The clonotype comes from a human donor in good health (CMV status not recorded). Some clones in this sample may be carry-over from other donors' samples. Here the CDR3 reads CSAREILGDNQPQHF. The CDR3, as DNA: TGCAGTGCTAGAGAAATCCTGGGGGACAATCAGCCCCAGCATTTT.